A selection of T cell receptor beta chains follows, all from one sample in a study of T cell responses to AZD1222 COVID-19 vaccine. The protocol was immunoSEQ multiplex PCR, while the TCRdb copy is restricted to in-frame clones and leaves out a portion. This sample carries about 130,000 clones, over 75% of them seen once, and the ten largest clones take about 1.5%. The material sequenced was peripheral blood, taken on day 0 of AZD1222 vaccination. The receptors stem from an adult in good health. Both conserved end residues are part of each CDR3. D genes are given only for firm matches. The size of a clone is reported for some rows only, either as once, few or many, or as a class for expanded clones.

d_gene | abundance | j_gene | v_gene | CDR3nt | CDR3aa
. | . | TRBJ2-7 | TRBV5-6 | TGTGCCAGCAGACCACGGGGCTCCTACGAGCAGTACTTC | CASRPRGSYEQYF
. | . | TRBJ2-7 | TRBV5-4 | TGTGCCAGCAGCTTGGAAATTCGGGGTCTGCAGTCCTACGAGCAGTACTTC | CASSLEIRGLQSYEQYF
TRBD1 | . | TRBJ1-5 | TRBV3-1/TRBV3-2 | TGTGCCAGCAGCCCTTGGACAGGGGGTTATAGCAATCAGCCCCAGCATTTT | CASSPWTGGYSNQPQHF
TRBD1 | . | TRBJ1-2 | TRBV7-3 | TGTGCCAGCAGCTTAATTTCGGGACAGATGTATGGCTACACCTTC | CASSLISGQMYGYTF
. | once | TRBJ2-7 | TRBV7-2 | TGTGCCAGCAGCCCCCAGATCAGGGGGGACGAGCAGTACTTC | CASSPQIRGDEQYF
. | . | TRBJ2-1 | TRBV19 | TGTGCCAGTAGTATGGACACCTACAATGAGCAGTTCTTC | CASSMDTYNEQFF
TRBD1 | . | TRBJ2-3 | TRBV29-1 | TGCAGCGTCGCCACAGGGGGAAACACAGATACGCAGTATTTT | CSVATGGNTDTQYF
. | . | TRBJ2-6 | TRBV11-2 | TGTGCCAGCAGCTTAGCAGTCGGTGCCGGGGCCAACGTCCTGACTTTC | CASSLAVGAGANVLTF
. | . | TRBJ1-3 | TRBV10-1 | TGCGCCAGCAGAGCCAACTACAGAGATCCTGGAAACACCATATATTTT | CASRANYRDPGNTIYF
. | . | TRBJ2-1 | TRBV5-6 | TGTGCCAGCTCCCAGCTCAGTCTAGCAGGAGGGTATGAGCAGTTCTTC | CASSQLSLAGGYEQFF
. | . | TRBJ2-7 | TRBV5-4 | TGTGCCAGCAGCTTTTACGACCTCTGGCGCAGGATTACCTACGAGCAGTACTTC | CASSFYDLWRRITYEQYF
. | . | TRBJ1-1 | TRBV19 | TGTGCCAGTATTGGGCAACACACTGAAGCTTTCTTT | CASIGQHTEAFF
TRBD2 | once | TRBJ2-2 | TRBV11-2 | TGTGCCAGCAGCTTCCGACTAGCGGGAGTTTCCGGCGGGGAGCTGTTTTTT | CASSFRLAGVSGGELFF
TRBD1 | once | TRBJ1-5 | TRBV30 | TGTGCCTGGGGGACAGGGGCTAATCAGCCCCAGCATTTT | CAWGTGANQPQHF
. | . | TRBJ1-2 | TRBV18 | TGTGCCAGCTCACCTCGGGGATCCTATGGCTACACCTTC | CASSPRGSYGYTF
TRBD1 | . | TRBJ1-2 | TRBV27 | TGTGCCAGCAGTACCTCTCAGGGGGCCAGTGGCTACACCTTC | CASSTSQGASGYTF